The sequence of this T cell receptor beta chain was determined in a study of blood T cell repertoires in COVID-19 (dated by TCRdb to the early 2020s). With respect to the entire study: Collaborator samples came from the United States, Italy and Spain and covered acute and convalescent phases of COVID-19. The material from the prospective study consisted of cDNA or gDNA derived from T cells, B-cell-depleted T cells, or PBMCs. Deeply sampled blood TCRbeta repertoires from subjects exposed to, actively infected with, or recovered from COVID-19 were included in the dataset. The repertoires were released in a freely available public database meant as a resource for research on the immune response to SARS-CoV-2. The samples were drawn from the first 160 participants of the ongoing ImmuneRACE study and from over a thousand subjects provided by 6 global collaborators. Sample metadata almost always included a de-identified subject ID, COVID-19 status, age in years and sex. Where HLA class I and class II types were available, the types were taken from metadata supplied by the sample provider, not from assay-based typing. Results and caveats for the whole study, not just this receptor: The quantity of clinical and demographic metadata differed by source and by participant and was supplied without curation.

Each collaborating institution followed its own protocols to collect whole blood in K2EDTA tubes. For TCRbeta analysis, collaborator samples were shipped as frozen whole blood, as isolated PBMCs, or as DNA extracted from either sample type. The CDR3 covers 16 residues, taking in both the cysteine and the phenylalanine. Only the CDR3 DNA is retained, 48 bases long and in frame from the first base. From the germline V gene, CDR1 is MNHEY and CDR2 is SVGEGT. Between the V and J ends, shortened by 2 bases and 6 bases respectively, the junction contains 17 bases. The immunoSEQ Assay, a bias-controlled multiplex PCR, was used to amplify TCRbeta CDR3 regions from genomic DNA. The study's processing was this. The number of nucleated cells in each sample was estimated from the amplification of reference gene primers within the assay. Sequence reads were collapsed and filtered to measure the absolute abundance of every unique TCRbeta CDR3 rearrangement. Productive Simpson clonality was computed per sample as the square root of Simpson's diversity index over productive rearrangements. TCRdb re-hosts the immuneACCESS table, in-frame sequences only. Its copies lack some clones; in the studies checked, an unresolved V gene accounts for under half of them, and the cause for the rest is not known. The D gene and trimming were derived from the DNA, and the V and J assignments and clone size from that table. The sample contains about 210,000 clones, approximately 91% of them found a single time. The top ten constitute approximately 0.66% of the sample.

To note about this clone: Its antigen remains unidentified. Per-base qualities were not stored, and no clone one base away is much larger.

The sequencing input was peripheral blood. This receptor was identified in a man between 40 and 49 years old with acute or convalescent COVID-19. The chain uses TRBV6-2 or TRBV6-3 and TRBJ2-1, with a tentative D gene TRBD2 over 6 matching bases. The nucleotides read TGTGCCAGCAGTTACCCCCCTCCGGGAGTGGTCAATGAGCAGTTCTTC. Its coded protein is CASSYPPPGVVNEQFF.